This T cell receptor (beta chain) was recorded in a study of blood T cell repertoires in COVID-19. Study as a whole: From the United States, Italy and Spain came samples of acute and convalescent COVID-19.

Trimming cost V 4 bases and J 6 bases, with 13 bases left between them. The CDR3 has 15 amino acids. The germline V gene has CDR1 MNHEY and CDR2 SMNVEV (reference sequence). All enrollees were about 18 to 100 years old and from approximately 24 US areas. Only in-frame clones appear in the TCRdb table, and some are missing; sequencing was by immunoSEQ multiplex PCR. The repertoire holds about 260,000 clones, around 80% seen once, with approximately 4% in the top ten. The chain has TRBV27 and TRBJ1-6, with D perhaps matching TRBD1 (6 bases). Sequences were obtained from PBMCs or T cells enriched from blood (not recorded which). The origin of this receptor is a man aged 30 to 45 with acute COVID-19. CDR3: CASSSAGTFNSPLHF. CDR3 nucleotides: TGTGCCAGCAGTTCGGCCGGGACATTTAATTCACCCCTCCACTTT.